Listed below are T cell receptor beta chains from one sample, sequenced in a study of cytomegalovirus exposure and HLA in healthy donors. This table comes from immunoSEQ multiplex PCR, and its TCRdb copy is limited to in-frame clones, with some not included. The sample lists more than 200,000 clones; about nine tenths were seen once. The sample consisted of PBMCs. These receptors all stem from a woman in her thirties in good health and CMV-seronegative. CDR3s include the opening cysteine and the closing phenylalanine or tryptophan. The D gene is left open where the match is weak. Size is omitted from some rows. Given values are once, few, many or a class for expanded clones.

v_call: TRBV19; clone_size: .; j_call: TRBJ1-5; d_call: .; cdr3_aa: CASNPGAGQPQHF; cdr3_nt: TGTGCCAGTAATCCGGGTGCGGGTCAGCCCCAGCATTTT
v_call: TRBV30; clone_size: few; j_call: TRBJ2-7; d_call: .; cdr3_aa: CAWKGTPNKGEQYF; cdr3_nt: TGTGCCTGGAAGGGGACCCCGAACAAGGGCGAGCAGTACTTC
v_call: TRBV5-6; clone_size: .; j_call: TRBJ2-1; d_call: .; cdr3_aa: CASSYPSAPSYNEQFF; cdr3_nt: TGTGCCAGCAGCTACCCTAGCGCACCTTCCTACAATGAGCAGTTCTTC
v_call: TRBV7-9; clone_size: .; j_call: TRBJ2-7; d_call: .; cdr3_aa: CASSSSSDEQYF; cdr3_nt: TGTGCCAGCAGCTCGTCCTCCGACGAGCAGTACTTC
v_call: TRBV4-3; clone_size: .; j_call: TRBJ2-3; d_call: .; cdr3_aa: CASSPTTSSDTQYF; cdr3_nt: TGCGCCAGCAGCCCAACCACTAGCTCCGATACGCAGTATTTT
v_call: TRBV27; clone_size: .; j_call: TRBJ2-3; d_call: TRBD2; cdr3_aa: CASTDLPSGSEYTQYF; cdr3_nt: TGTGCCAGCACCGACCTCCCTAGCGGGAGTGAGTATACGCAGTATTTT
v_call: TRBV7-3; clone_size: .; j_call: TRBJ2-5; d_call: .; cdr3_aa: CASRNMLGLEGTQYF; cdr3_nt: TGTGCCAGCAGGAATATGCTAGGGCTGGAGGGGACCCAGTACTTC
v_call: TRBV28; clone_size: .; j_call: TRBJ2-7; d_call: TRBD1; cdr3_aa: CASRETGTYEQYF; cdr3_nt: TGTGCCAGCAGAGAGACAGGGACCTACGAGCAGTACTTC
v_call: TRBV27; clone_size: .; j_call: TRBJ2-7; d_call: TRBD1; cdr3_aa: CASSLSGTGHEQYF; cdr3_nt: TGTGCCAGCAGTTTATCTGGGACAGGCCACGAGCAGTACTTC
v_call: TRBV27; clone_size: once; j_call: TRBJ2-3; d_call: .; cdr3_aa: CASSPLGLTDTQYF; cdr3_nt: TGTGCCAGCAGCCCCCTCGGACTCACAGATACGCAGTATTTT
v_call: TRBV4-2; clone_size: .; j_call: TRBJ1-1; d_call: TRBD1; cdr3_aa: CASSQGQGLGYTEAFF; cdr3_nt: TGTGCCAGCAGCCAAGGACAGGGGCTAGGGTACACTGAAGCTTTCTTT
v_call: TRBV9; clone_size: .; j_call: TRBJ2-7; d_call: .; cdr3_aa: CASSLTQGFDEQYF; cdr3_nt: TGTGCCAGCAGCCTAACCCAGGGGTTCGACGAGCAGTACTTC
v_call: TRBV18; clone_size: many; j_call: TRBJ2-3; d_call: TRBD2; cdr3_aa: CASSPIAAGVVTDTQYF; cdr3_nt: TGTGCCAGCTCACCAATTGCTGCGGGGGTGGTCACAGATACGCAGTATTTT
v_call: TRBV5-1; clone_size: .; j_call: TRBJ2-5; d_call: .; cdr3_aa: CASSSSTGQETQYF; cdr3_nt: TGCGCCAGCAGCTCCTCGACAGGCCAAGAGACCCAGTACTTC
v_call: TRBV11-2; clone_size: .; j_call: TRBJ2-1; d_call: .; cdr3_aa: CASSLDLGGDYNEQFF; cdr3_nt: TGTGCCAGCAGCTTAGATCTAGGGGGGGACTACAATGAGCAGTTCTTC
v_call: TRBV30; clone_size: .; j_call: TRBJ2-2; d_call: TRBD2; cdr3_aa: CAWNPGLAGGSAGELFF; cdr3_nt: TGTGCCTGGAATCCGGGACTAGCGGGAGGTAGTGCCGGGGAGCTGTTTTTT
v_call: TRBV29-1; clone_size: .; j_call: TRBJ2-2; d_call: .; cdr3_aa: CSVIPFRGTGELFF; cdr3_nt: TGCAGCGTTATTCCTTTCCGGGGAACCGGGGAGCTGTTTTTT
v_call: TRBV29-1; clone_size: .; j_call: TRBJ1-1; d_call: .; cdr3_aa: CSVWALNTEAFF; cdr3_nt: TGCAGCGTCTGGGCCCTGAACACTGAAGCTTTCTTT
v_call: TRBV4-3; clone_size: .; j_call: TRBJ2-3; d_call: .; cdr3_aa: CASSHQEGTDTQYF; cdr3_nt: TGCGCCAGCAGCCACCAGGAGGGCACAGATACGCAGTATTTT
v_call: TRBV28; clone_size: .; j_call: TRBJ2-7; d_call: TRBD1; cdr3_aa: CASSPGQGYYEQYF; cdr3_nt: TGTGCCAGCAGTCCCGGACAGGGCTACTACGAGCAGTACTTC
v_call: TRBV6-1; clone_size: .; j_call: TRBJ1-1; d_call: TRBD1; cdr3_aa: CASRGTGNTEAFF; cdr3_nt: TGTGCCAGCAGGGGGACAGGGAACACTGAAGCTTTCTTT
v_call: TRBV25-1; clone_size: .; j_call: TRBJ2-1; d_call: .; cdr3_aa: CASSPGRNEQFF; cdr3_nt: TGTGCCAGCAGTCCCGGTCGGAATGAGCAGTTCTTC
v_call: TRBV29-1; clone_size: .; j_call: TRBJ1-1; d_call: .; cdr3_aa: CSVGGSSEAFF; cdr3_nt: TGCAGCGTTGGGGGGTCCTCGGAAGCTTTCTTT
v_call: TRBV9; clone_size: .; j_call: TRBJ2-3; d_call: .; cdr3_aa: CASSPRAGGSTLSTDTQYF; cdr3_nt: TGTGCCAGCAGCCCACGGGCGGGTGGATCGACTCTAAGCACAGATACGCAGTATTTT
v_call: TRBV5-1; clone_size: .; j_call: TRBJ2-7; d_call: .; cdr3_aa: CASSTGTHSYEQYF; cdr3_nt: TGCGCCAGCAGCACCGGGACACACTCCTACGAGCAGTACTTC
v_call: TRBV6-1; clone_size: .; j_call: TRBJ2-2; d_call: .; cdr3_aa: CASSEDSGMYTGELFF; cdr3_nt: TGTGCCAGCAGTGAGGACAGCGGGATGTACACCGGGGAGCTGTTTTTT
v_call: TRBV15; clone_size: .; j_call: TRBJ2-4; d_call: TRBD1; cdr3_aa: CATSTGQGAGNIQYF; cdr3_nt: TGTGCCACCAGCACCGGACAGGGGGCTGGGAACATTCAGTACTTC
v_call: TRBV6-5; clone_size: once; j_call: TRBJ2-1; d_call: .; cdr3_aa: CASSSPQGSNEQFF; cdr3_nt: TGTGCCAGCAGCTCCCCACAGGGAAGCAATGAGCAGTTCTTC